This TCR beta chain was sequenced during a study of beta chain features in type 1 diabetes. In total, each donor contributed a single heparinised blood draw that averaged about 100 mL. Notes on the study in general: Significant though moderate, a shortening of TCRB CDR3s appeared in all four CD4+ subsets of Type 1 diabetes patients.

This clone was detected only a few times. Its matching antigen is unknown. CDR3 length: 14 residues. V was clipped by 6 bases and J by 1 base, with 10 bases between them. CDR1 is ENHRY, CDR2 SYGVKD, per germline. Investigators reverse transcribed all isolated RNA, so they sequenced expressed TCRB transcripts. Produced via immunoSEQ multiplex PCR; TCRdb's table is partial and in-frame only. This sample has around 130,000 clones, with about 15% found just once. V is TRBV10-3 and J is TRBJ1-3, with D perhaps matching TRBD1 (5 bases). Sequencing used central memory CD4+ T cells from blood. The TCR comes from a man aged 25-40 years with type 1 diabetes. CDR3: CAISDSMSGNTIYF. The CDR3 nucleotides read TGTGCCATCAGCGACAGTATGTCTGGAAACACCATATATTTT.